The 23 T cell receptor beta chains below come from one sample, sequenced in a study of cytomegalovirus exposure and HLA in healthy donors. The PCR was carried out with 60 Vbeta primers and 13 Jbeta primers. The assay was immunoSEQ multiplex PCR, and TCRdb's table has in-frame clones only and misses some. In the table there are approximately 88,000 clones, around 60% of which are singletons. Sequencing was carried out using PBMCs. Receptors were obtained from a man aged 55 to 69 in good health and CMV-seronegative.

This clone has just a few counts. V usage is TRBV5-1 and J usage is TRBJ2-5; TRBD2 might be the D (7 bases). Germline V lookup: CDR1 SGHRS, CDR2 YFSETQ. V lost 0 bases, J lost 11 bases, and 17 bases lay in between. The CDR3 covers 14 residues. The CDR3 nucleotides are TGCGCCAGCAGCTTGGTTTCACAGGGAGGGGAGCAGTACTTC. Translating gives CASSLVSQGGEQYF.

The chain uses TRBV19 and TRBJ1-3; D is possibly TRBD1 (6 bases). Trimming stripped 4 bases from V and 0 bases from J, with 10 bases between. Germline V gene sequence: CDR1 LNHDA, CDR2 SQIVND (reference sequence). The CDR3 runs to 15 residues. The CDR3 DNA reads TGTGCCAGTAGTAAGGGGGATAGCTCTGGAAACACCATATATTTT. Its translation: CASSKGDSSGNTIYF.

The rearrangement joins TRBV28 to TRBJ1-3; the D is unclear. Germline V CDR1 and CDR2: MDHEN, SYDVKM. The CDR3 totals 15 residues. With 5 bases removed from V and 2 bases from J, the gap between germline ends came to 13 bases. The CDR3 DNA reads TGTGCCAGCAGTCCTCCCTCCCGGGCTGGAAACACCATATATTTT. It codes for CASSPPSRAGNTIYF. The full variable domain, completed using reference TRBV28 and TRBJ1-3, is DVKVTQSSRYLVKRTGEKVFLECVQDMDHENMFWYRQDPGLGLRLIYFSYDVKMKEKGDIPEGYSVSREKKERFSLILESASTNQTSMYLCASSPPSRAGNTIYFGEGSWLTVV.

This chain joins TRBV2 and TRBJ1-1; the match to TRBD1 covers 7 bases. This CDR3 is built from 15 residues. Losses at the gene ends were 7 bases for V and 4 bases for J; bases not matched to a gene: 12. Germline lookup yields CDR1 SNHLY and CDR2 FYNNEI. DNA of the CDR3: TGTGCCAGCATCAAGGACCAGGGGGGTCTCACTGAAGCTTTCTTT. It encodes CASIKDQGGLTEAFF.

Judged by abundance, this clone is medium-sized. V and J are TRBV6-5 and TRBJ1-1; D remains ambiguous. Looked up from germline, CDR1 is MNHEY and CDR2 is SVGAGI. Between the trimmed V and J ends, which lost 5 bases and 1 base, there was a span of 8 bases. The CDR3 has 13 residues. CDR3 sequence (DNA): TGTGCCAGCAGTCGAAACAGGAACACTGAAGCTTTCTTT. Translating gives CASSRNRNTEAFF.

The rearrangement links TRBV2 to TRBJ2-7; maybe TRBD2 (5 bases). The CDR3 runs to 13 residues. V was pared by 4 bases and J by 2 bases, with 9 bases between. Germline CDR1 and CDR2: SNHLY and FYNNEI. DNA of the CDR3: TGTGCCAGCAGTGTAGGAGGCCCCTACGAGCAGTACTTC. As protein: CASSVGGPYEQYF.

This clone was recorded a few times. Relative to the germline gene, one junction end is altered; a read error may explain this. This sequence joins TRBV7-9 and TRBJ1-1; D is uncertain. The germline V gene has CDR1 SEHNR and CDR2 FQNEAQ (reference sequence). The CDR3 has 13 amino acids. The CDR3 reads CSSSFRENTEAFF. The DNA for the CDR3 is TGTTCCAGCAGCTTTCGGGAAAACACTGAAGCTTTCTTT.

V is TRBV5-4 and J is TRBJ2-5; D not resolved. Deletions cut 4 bases from V and 5 bases from J, with 18 bases between. This CDR3 is 15 amino acids long. From germline, CDR1 is SGHNT and CDR2 YYREEE (reference sequence). CDR3 sequence: CASSPRPHFGETQYF. The CDR3, as DNA: TGTGCCAGCAGCCCGCGTCCTCATTTCGGGGAGACCCAGTACTTC.

The chain has TRBV19 and TRBJ2-3, with no clear D. Germline CDR1 LNHDA, CDR2 SQIVND (reference sequence). The ends were cut back, 3 bases at V and 2 bases at J, with 15 bases in the middle. CDR3 length equals 16 residues. The CDR3 loop is CASSMNDLVFTDTQYF. The CDR3 DNA sequence: TGTGCCAGTAGTATGAATGACTTGGTCTTCACAGATACGCAGTATTTT.

In DNA form, the CDR3 reads TGTGCCAGCAGTGAAGGGACTAGCATGAATGAGCAGTTCTTC. As protein: CASSEGTSMNEQFF. The rearrangement joins TRBV6-4 to TRBJ2-1; TRBD2 matches 9 bases. The CDR3 length is 14 residues. The J segment lost 7 bases and the V segment lost 3 bases, leaving 4 bases of the junction unmatched. Looked up from germline, CDR1 is MRHNA and CDR2 is SNTAGT.

The chain couples TRBV29-1 to TRBJ1-2; 9 nucleotides match TRBD1. Germline-derived CDR1 and CDR2 are SQVTM and ANQGSEA. The CDR3 sequence is 14 residues long. Trimming took 3 bases from V and 2 from J; bases not matched to a gene: 4. The CDR3 region has the DNA TGCAGCGTTGATCCAGGACAGGGGAACTATGGCTACACCTTC. Its protein product is CSVDPGQGNYGYTF.

Written as DNA, the CDR3 is TGTGCTAGTGGCTTCGGTGGAAACACCATATATTTT. It specifies CASGFGGNTIYF. The chain employs TRBV12-5 and TRBJ1-3; D is ambiguous. V lost 6 bases, J lost 3 bases, and 6 bases lay in between. The CDR3 covers 12 residues. The germline gives CDR1 LGHNT, CDR2 FRNRAP.

The chain recombines TRBV11-1 with TRBJ2-3, with a weak D call TRBD1 (5 bases). CDR1 and CDR2 (germline): SGHAT, FQDESV (reference sequence). Between the trimmed V and J ends, which lost 7 bases and 1 base, there was a span of 12 bases. The CDR3 consists of 14 residues. For the CDR3, the DNA is TGTGCCAGCAAGACAAGACAGCGCACAGATACGCAGTATTTT. It specifies CASKTRQRTDTQYF. Filled out from reference TRBV11-1 and TRBJ2-3, the complete variable domain reads EAEVAQSPRYKITEKSQAVAFWCDPISGHATLYWYRQILGQGPELLVQFQDESVVDDSQLPKDRFSAERLKGVDSTLKIQPAELGDSAMYLCASKTRQRTDTQYFGPGTRLTVL.

This clone was recorded a few times. This chain connects TRBV12-5 to TRBJ2-2; D unclear. The CDR3 loop spans 11 amino acids. With 7 bases removed from V and 8 bases from J, the gap between germline ends came to 8 bases. Germline CDR1 is LGHNT and CDR2 is FRNRAP. CDR3 sequence reads: CASAQWGELFF. CDR3 DNA sequence: TGTGCTAGTGCCCAGTGGGGGGAGCTGTTTTTT.

V is TRBV4-1 and J is TRBJ1-6; no definite D call. Germline assignment: CDR1 MGHRA and CDR2 YSYEKL. The CDR3 sequence is 16 residues long. V dropped 1 base and J dropped 3 bases, with 10 bases sitting between them. Here the CDR3 reads CASSQGAENYNSPLHF. The CDR3 bases are TGCGCCAGCAGCCAAGGGGCAGAGAACTATAATTCACCCCTCCACTTT.

The rearrangement joins TRBV9 to TRBJ2-7; perhaps TRBD2 as D (6 bases). V lost 4 bases and J lost 6, with 20 bases in between. From germline, CDR1 is SGDLS and CDR2 YYNGEE. The CDR3 is 15 amino acids. This CDR3 reads CASSPRDFVTGEQYF. In DNA, the CDR3 is TGTGCCAGCAGCCCCCGGGACTTTGTTACGGGCGAGCAGTACTTC.

This clone was seen more than once but under ten times. V and J are TRBV9 and TRBJ2-7; 8 bases agree with TRBD1. The germline V gene encodes CDR1 SGDLS and CDR2 YYNGEE. The CDR3 loop spans 15 amino acids. J was trimmed by 6 bases and V by 0 bases; bases with no gene match: 8. The CDR3 is CASSVDGQGFREQYF. CDR3 bases: TGTGCCAGCAGCGTAGACGGACAGGGTTTCCGCGAGCAGTACTTC.

This clone was detected a few times. The CDR3 bases are TGTGCCAGCAGCGTAGATCAAGCGGGAGTGGGGGAGCTGTTTTTT. It translates to CASSVDQAGVGELFF. The chain has TRBV9 and TRBJ2-2; 8 bases line up with TRBD2. This CDR3 region has 15 residues. Trimming cost V 0 bases and J 8 bases; bases outside gene matches: 6. From germline, CDR1 is SGDLS and CDR2 YYNGEE.

The chain has TRBV28 and TRBJ2-3; TRBD2 matches 7 bases. Per germline, CDR1 MDHEN and CDR2 SYDVKM. The V gene end was trimmed by 5 bases and the J gene end by 0 bases; junction bases not matched to a gene: 8. The CDR3 runs 16 residues. The CDR3 protein is CASSGGGELSTDTQYF. DNA of the CDR3: TGTGCCAGCAGTGGGGGGGGAGAACTAAGCACAGATACGCAGTATTTT.

The chain joins TRBV5-1 to TRBJ2-7, with 7 nucleotides matching TRBD1. J gave up 6 bases and V 4 bases, and 19 bases lay outside the gene matches. This CDR3 spans 17 amino acids. Germline-derived CDR1 and CDR2 are SGHRS and YFSETQ. The CDR3 is CASSTQPPGQLPFEQYF. Written as DNA, the CDR3 is TGCGCCAGCAGCACCCAGCCTCCGGGACAGCTCCCGTTCGAGCAGTACTTC.

The chain recombines TRBV7-9 with TRBJ2-7; D remains ambiguous. Trimming left V 4 bases short and J 5 bases short, with 18 bases between. Germline V gene lookup returns CDR1 SEHNR and CDR2 FQNEAQ (reference sequence). The CDR3 consists of 15 residues. DNA of the CDR3: TGTGCCAGCAGCTCCACAGACATCGTGTGGGACGAGCAGTACTTC. Protein product: CASSSTDIVWDEQYF. Together with reference TRBV7-9 and TRBJ2-7, the CDR3 gives the full variable domain: DTGVSQNPRHKITKRGQNVTFRCDPISEHNRLYWYRQTLGQGPEFLTYFQNEAQLEKSRLLSDRFSAERPKGSFSTLEIQRTEQGDSAMYLCASSSTDIVWDEQYFGPGTRLTVT.

This rearrangement joins TRBV9 to TRBJ2-1, with 13 bases matching TRBD2. Germline V gene sequence: CDR1 SGDLS, CDR2 YYNGEE. The CDR3 length is 16 residues. The V segment lost 3 bases and the J segment 5 bases; nucleotides outside the gene matches: 5. The CDR3 here is CASSGGLAGSNNEQFF. CDR3 bases: TGTGCCAGCAGCGGGGGACTAGCGGGGTCGAACAATGAGCAGTTCTTC.

This rearrangement joins TRBV19 to TRBJ2-5; possibly TRBD2 for D (6 bases). CDR1 and CDR2 from the germline V gene are LNHDA and SQIVND (reference sequence). The CDR3 sequence is 15 residues long. With 5 bases removed from V and 0 bases from J, the gap between germline ends came to 13 bases. The CDR3 sequence is CASSPPTGDQETQYF. CDR3 DNA: TGTGCCAGTAGTCCCCCCACGGGGGACCAAGAGACCCAGTACTTC.